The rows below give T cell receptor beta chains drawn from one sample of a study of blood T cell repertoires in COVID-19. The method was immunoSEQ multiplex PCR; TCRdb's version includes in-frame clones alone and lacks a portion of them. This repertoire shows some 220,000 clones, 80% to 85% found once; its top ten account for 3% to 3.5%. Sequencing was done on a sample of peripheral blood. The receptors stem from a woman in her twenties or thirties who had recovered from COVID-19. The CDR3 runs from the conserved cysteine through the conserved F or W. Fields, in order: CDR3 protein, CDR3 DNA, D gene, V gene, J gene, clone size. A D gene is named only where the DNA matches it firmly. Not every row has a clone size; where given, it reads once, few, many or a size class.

CASRLAGLSYNEQFF	TGTGCCAGCAGACTAGCGGGGCTCTCCTACAATGAGCAGTTCTTC	TRBD2	TRBV27	TRBJ2-1	NA
CASSENEGETGELFF	TGTGCCAGCAGTGAAAATGAGGGTGAAACCGGGGAGCTGTTTTTT	NA	TRBV6-1	TRBJ2-2	NA
CASSGSTGEVSPLHF	TGTGCCAGCAGCGGGTCGACAGGGGAGGTTTCACCCCTCCACTTT	TRBD1	TRBV7-9	TRBJ1-6	few
CASSVVDTSGEQFF	TGTGCCAGCAGCGTAGTGGACACCTCGGGTGAGCAGTTCTTC	NA	TRBV9	TRBJ2-1	NA
CASSKGLAGVTDTQYF	TGTGCCAGCAGCAAGGGACTAGCGGGAGTAACAGATACGCAGTATTTT	TRBD2	TRBV5-4	TRBJ2-3	few
CASLIAGGSYEQYF	TGTGCCAGCCTTATAGCGGGAGGCTCCTACGAGCAGTACTTC	TRBD2	TRBV28	TRBJ2-7	NA
CASGFGTAAEETQYF	TGTGCTAGTGGTTTTGGGACAGCAGCCGAAGAGACCCAGTACTTC	TRBD1	TRBV12-5	TRBJ2-5	NA
CASSLDRGSPLHF	TGTGCCAGCAGTTTAGACAGGGGTTCACCCCTCCACTTT	TRBD1	TRBV12-3/TRBV12-4	TRBJ1-6	NA
CASRSSANEKLFF	TGCGCCAGCAGGTCAAGCGCCAATGAAAAACTGTTTTTT	NA	TRBV5-1	TRBJ1-4	NA
CASSEPTGVGLEQYF	TGTGCCAGCAGTGAGCCGACAGGGGTGGGTCTCGAGCAGTACTTC	TRBD1	TRBV28	TRBJ2-7	NA
CATSDLQLAGGDTQYF	TGTGCCACCAGTGATTTGCAGCTAGCGGGAGGAGATACGCAGTATTTT	TRBD2	TRBV24-1	TRBJ2-3	few
CASSLEARQPQHF	TGTGCCAGCAGTTTAGAGGCGAGGCAGCCCCAGCATTTT	NA	TRBV12-3/TRBV12-4	TRBJ1-5	NA
CASSPDSLEQYF	TGTGCCAGCTCCCCAGACAGCCTCGAGCAGTACTTC	NA	TRBV18	TRBJ2-7	NA
CASSTGEFYGYTF	TGCGCCAGCAGTACAGGGGAGTTCTATGGCTACACCTTC	TRBD1	TRBV10-2	TRBJ1-2	few
CASSTGIDEKLFF	TGTGCCTCCTCAACAGGGATTGATGAAAAACTGTTTTTT	NA	TRBV9	TRBJ1-4	NA
CASSSVVSPTDTQYF	TGTGCCAGCAGCTCGGTCGTCTCCCCCACAGATACGCAGTATTTT	NA	TRBV7-2	TRBJ2-3	NA
CASSSLDRGNQPQHF	TGTGCCAGCAGTTCCCTGGACAGGGGCAATCAGCCCCAGCATTTT	TRBD1	TRBV27	TRBJ1-5	NA
CASSLRSYGQGGRKETQYF	TGTGCCAGCAGCCTCCGCTCGTACGGACAGGGTGGACGTAAAGAGACCCAGTACTTC	TRBD1	TRBV7-6	TRBJ2-5	NA
CASSPLSTGDGYTF	TGCGCCAGCAGCCCCCTCTCGACAGGGGATGGCTACACCTTC	TRBD1	TRBV4-1	TRBJ1-2	many
CASGGAGGVFSPLHF	TGTGCCAGCGGAGGGGCAGGGGGCGTTTTTTCACCCCTCCACTTT	TRBD1	TRBV27	TRBJ1-6	NA
CASSEVTGATQYF	TGTGCCAGCAGTGAAGTGACAGGTGCTACCCAGTACTTC	NA	TRBV2	TRBJ2-5	once
CASRTVYSNQPQHF	TGTGCCAGCCGGACAGTTTATAGCAATCAGCCCCAGCATTTT	NA	TRBV28	TRBJ1-5	few
CASSLVGLAEGETQYF	TGTGCCAGCAGCTTAGTGGGCCTAGCGGAGGGGGAGACCCAGTACTTC	TRBD2	TRBV11-2	TRBJ2-5	NA
CASSLQTGLPEAFF	TGTGCCAGCAGTTTACAAACAGGTCTTCCTGAAGCTTTCTTT	NA	TRBV27	TRBJ1-1	NA
CASSQAVGTGLYGYTF	TGTGCCAGCAGCCAAGCTGTCGGGACAGGGCTCTATGGCTACACCTTC	TRBD1	TRBV4-2	TRBJ1-2	NA
CASRPRGPRGYTF	TGTGCCAGTAGGCCGCGGGGGCCTCGTGGCTACACCTTC	NA	TRBV19	TRBJ1-2	NA
CASSPPQQTSWDGYTF	TGTGCCAGCTCACCACCCCAACAGACATCTTGGGATGGCTACACCTTC	NA	TRBV18	TRBJ1-2	NA
CASSRGSTETQYF	TGTGCCAGCAGCCGCGGGAGTACGGAGACCCAGTACTTC	TRBD2	TRBV7-3	TRBJ2-5	NA
CASSEPGRDEGTQYF	TGTGCCAGCAGTGAACCTGGGAGGGACGAGGGTACGCAGTATTTT	TRBD2	TRBV6-1	TRBJ2-3	NA
CASSYRSGRAHEQYF	TGTGCCAGCAGCTACCGTAGCGGGAGGGCCCATGAGCAGTACTTC	TRBD2	TRBV7-9	TRBJ2-7	NA
CASSFGQGRETQYF	TGTGCCAGCTCCTTTGGACAGGGTAGAGAGACCCAGTACTTC	TRBD1	TRBV18	TRBJ2-5	NA
CASSHPGGTEAFF	TGTGCCAGCAGCCACCCGGGGGGCACTGAAGCTTTCTTT	NA	TRBV6-5	TRBJ1-1	NA
CATSGGGSGNYEQYF	TGTGCCACCAGTGGGGGCGGGAGCGGAAACTACGAGCAGTACTTC	TRBD2	TRBV24-1	TRBJ2-7	NA
CASSLGAPYEQYF	TGTGCCAGCAGCTTGGGGGCGCCCTACGAGCAGTACTTC	NA	TRBV7-9	TRBJ2-7	NA
CASSDRTSGSSYNEQFF	TGTGCCAGCAGCGACCGGACTAGCGGGAGCTCCTACAATGAGCAGTTCTTC	TRBD2	TRBV9	TRBJ2-1	few
CASNTGQGGEKLFF	TGTGCCAGTAATACGGGACAGGGAGGTGAAAAACTGTTTTTT	TRBD1	TRBV19	TRBJ1-4	NA
CAISSHPGGRVHEQFF	TGTGCCATCAGTAGTCATCCCGGCGGGAGGGTGCATGAGCAGTTCTTC	TRBD2	TRBV10-3	TRBJ2-1	NA
CASSVSLIGEWETQYF	TGTGCCAGCAGCGTTTCACTGATAGGGGAATGGGAGACCCAGTACTTC	NA	TRBV9	TRBJ2-5	NA
CASRWTGEETQYF	TGTGCCAGCAGGTGGACTGGGGAAGAGACCCAGTACTTC	NA	TRBV12-3/TRBV12-4	TRBJ2-5	NA
CASRGRGGTEAFF	TGTGCCAGCCGGGGTAGGGGGGGCACTGAAGCTTTCTTT	NA	TRBV6-5	TRBJ1-1	NA
CASSFTGGLYEAFF	TGTGCCAGCAGTTTCACAGGGGGGCTGTACGAAGCTTTCTTT	TRBD1	TRBV28	TRBJ1-1	NA
CASRRLAGRAGELFF	TGTGCCAGCAGAAGACTAGCGGGACGGGCCGGGGAGCTGTTTTTT	TRBD2	TRBV28	TRBJ2-2	NA
CASQGARTSGNTIYF	TGTGCCAGCCAGGGGGCAAGGACGTCTGGAAACACCATATATTTT	TRBD1	TRBV28	TRBJ1-3	few
CASASGQHYEQYF	TGTGCCAGCGCCTCGGGACAGCACTACGAGCAGTACTTC	TRBD1	TRBV28	TRBJ2-7	NA
CASSPGGGYGQPQHF	TGCGCCAGCAGCCCGGGTGGGGGGTACGGTCAGCCCCAGCATTTT	NA	TRBV5-1	TRBJ1-5	NA
CAWRTSGSYNEQFF	TGTGCCTGGAGGACTAGCGGGTCCTACAATGAGCAGTTCTTC	TRBD2	TRBV30	TRBJ2-1	NA
CASSLGGAVGDEQFF	TGTGCCAGCAGCTTGGGGGGAGCTGTAGGGGATGAGCAGTTCTTC	NA	TRBV11-2	TRBJ2-1	NA
CASSQEVTGAYEQYF	TGCGCCAGCAGCCAAGAGGTGACAGGGGCCTACGAGCAGTACTTC	TRBD1	TRBV4-1	TRBJ2-7	NA
CASSYTGSNEQFF	TGCGCCAGCAGCTACACAGGGTCCAATGAGCAGTTCTTC	NA	TRBV5-1	TRBJ2-1	NA
CSVEDSGGRYNEQFF	TGCAGCGTTGAAGATTCGGGCGGGAGGTACAATGAGCAGTTCTTC	TRBD2	TRBV29-1	TRBJ2-1	NA
CASSILPRQLTYNEQFF	TGTGCCAGTAGTATCCTCCCGCGACAGCTTACCTACAATGAGCAGTTCTTC	NA	TRBV19	TRBJ2-1	NA
CASTHRLTAEAFF	TGTGCCAGTACGCACAGGCTGACCGCTGAAGCTTTCTTT	NA	TRBV19	TRBJ1-1	NA
CASRTGLAEGNEQFF	TGTGCCAGCAGAACGGGGCTAGCGGAAGGCAATGAGCAGTTCTTC	TRBD2	TRBV27	TRBJ2-1	NA
CASQQTLLEYEQYF	TGTGCCAGCCAACAAACACTGCTAGAATACGAGCAGTACTTC	NA	TRBV18	TRBJ2-7	NA
CASSLTGRGYGQFF	TGTGCCAGCAGCTTGACTGGGCGCGGGTATGGGCAGTTCTTC	NA	TRBV5-6	TRBJ2-1	NA
CASSAWDNTDTQYF	TGTGCCAGCAGCGCCTGGGACAACACCGATACGCAGTATTTT	NA	TRBV7-9	TRBJ2-3	NA
CASGRVDGYTF	TGCGCCAGCGGCAGGGTTGATGGCTACACCTTC	NA	TRBV10-2	TRBJ1-2	NA